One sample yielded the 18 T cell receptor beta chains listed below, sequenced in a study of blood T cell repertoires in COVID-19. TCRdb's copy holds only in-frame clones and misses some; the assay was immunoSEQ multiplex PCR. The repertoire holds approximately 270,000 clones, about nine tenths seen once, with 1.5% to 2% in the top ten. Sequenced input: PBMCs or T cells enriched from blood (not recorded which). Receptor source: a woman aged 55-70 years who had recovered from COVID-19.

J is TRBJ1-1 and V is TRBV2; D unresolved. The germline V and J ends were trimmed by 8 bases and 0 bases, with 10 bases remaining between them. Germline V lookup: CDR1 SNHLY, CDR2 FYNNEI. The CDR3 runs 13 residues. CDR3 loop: CASAYSVNTEAFF. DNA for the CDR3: TGTGCCAGCGCCTACAGTGTGAACACTGAAGCTTTCTTT.

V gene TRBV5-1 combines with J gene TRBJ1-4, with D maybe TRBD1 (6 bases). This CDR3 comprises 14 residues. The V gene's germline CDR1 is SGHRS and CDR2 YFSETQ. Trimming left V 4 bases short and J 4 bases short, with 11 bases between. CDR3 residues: CASSIGQYNEKLFF. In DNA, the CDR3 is TGCGCCAGCAGCATCGGACAGTATAATGAAAAACTGTTTTTT.

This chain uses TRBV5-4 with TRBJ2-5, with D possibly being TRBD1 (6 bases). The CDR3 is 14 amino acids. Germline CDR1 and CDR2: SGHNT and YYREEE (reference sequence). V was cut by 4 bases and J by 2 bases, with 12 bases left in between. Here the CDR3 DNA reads TGTGCCAGCAGCCTACAGGGACCTCAAGAGACCCAGTACTTC. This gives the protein CASSLQGPQETQYF.

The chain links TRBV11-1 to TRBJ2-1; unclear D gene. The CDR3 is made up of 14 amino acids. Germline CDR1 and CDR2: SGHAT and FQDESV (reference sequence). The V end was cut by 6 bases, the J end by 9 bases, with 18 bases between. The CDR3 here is CASSPVQVYAEQFF. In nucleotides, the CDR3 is TGTGCCAGCAGTCCCGTCCAGGTCTACGCTGAGCAGTTCTTC.

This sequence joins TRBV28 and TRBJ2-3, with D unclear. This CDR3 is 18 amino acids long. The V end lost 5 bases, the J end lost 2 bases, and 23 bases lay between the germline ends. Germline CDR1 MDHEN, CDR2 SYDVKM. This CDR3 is CASSTPYSIHGSTDTQYF. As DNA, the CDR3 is TGTGCCAGCAGTACGCCCTACTCGATACACGGGTCCACAGATACGCAGTATTTT. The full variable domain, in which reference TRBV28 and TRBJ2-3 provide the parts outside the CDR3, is DVKVTQSSRYLVKRTGEKVFLECVQDMDHENMFWYRQDPGLGLRLIYFSYDVKMKEKGDIPEGYSVSREKKERFSLILESASTNQTSMYLCASSTPYSIHGSTDTQYFGPGTRLTVL.

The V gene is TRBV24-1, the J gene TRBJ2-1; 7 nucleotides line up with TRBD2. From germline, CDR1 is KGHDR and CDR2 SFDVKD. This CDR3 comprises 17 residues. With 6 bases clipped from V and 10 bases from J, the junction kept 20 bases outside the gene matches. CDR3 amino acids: CATSTFFKGRGGGEQFF. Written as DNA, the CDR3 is TGTGCCACCAGTACGTTTTTTAAGGGGAGGGGAGGAGGGGAGCAGTTCTTC.

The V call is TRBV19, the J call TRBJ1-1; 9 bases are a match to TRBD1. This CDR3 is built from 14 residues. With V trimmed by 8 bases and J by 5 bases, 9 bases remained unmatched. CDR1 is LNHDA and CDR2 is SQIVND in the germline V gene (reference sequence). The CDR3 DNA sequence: TGTGCCAGTTCTAACAGGGGGCGGGAGACTGAAGCTTTCTTT. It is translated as CASSNRGRETEAFF.

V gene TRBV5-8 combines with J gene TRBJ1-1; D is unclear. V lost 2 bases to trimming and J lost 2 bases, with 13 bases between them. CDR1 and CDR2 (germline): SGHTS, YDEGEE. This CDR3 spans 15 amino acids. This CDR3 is CASSFGGLLNTEAFF. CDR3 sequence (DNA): TGTGCCAGCAGCTTTGGAGGGTTATTAAACACTGAAGCTTTCTTT.

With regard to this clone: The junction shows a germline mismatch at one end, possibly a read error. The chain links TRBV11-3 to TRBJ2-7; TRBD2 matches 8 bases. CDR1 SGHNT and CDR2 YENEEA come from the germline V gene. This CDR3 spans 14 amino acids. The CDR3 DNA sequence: TGTGCCAGCCGCTTCAGCGGGAGCTCCTACGAGCAGTACTTC. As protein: CASRFSGSSYEQYF.

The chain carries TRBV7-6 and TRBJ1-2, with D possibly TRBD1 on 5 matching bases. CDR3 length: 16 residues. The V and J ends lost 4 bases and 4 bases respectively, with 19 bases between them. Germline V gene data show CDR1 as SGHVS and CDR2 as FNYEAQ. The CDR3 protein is CASSSSGGVTSYGYTF. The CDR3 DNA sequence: TGTGCCAGCAGCTCCTCCGGAGGGGTCACCTCCTATGGCTACACCTTC.

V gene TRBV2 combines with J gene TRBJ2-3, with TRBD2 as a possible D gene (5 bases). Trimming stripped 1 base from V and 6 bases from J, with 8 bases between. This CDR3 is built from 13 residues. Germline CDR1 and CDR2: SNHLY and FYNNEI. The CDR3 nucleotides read TGTGCCAGCAGTGAAGAGGGCGGGGATACGCAGTATTTT. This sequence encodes CASSEEGGDTQYF.

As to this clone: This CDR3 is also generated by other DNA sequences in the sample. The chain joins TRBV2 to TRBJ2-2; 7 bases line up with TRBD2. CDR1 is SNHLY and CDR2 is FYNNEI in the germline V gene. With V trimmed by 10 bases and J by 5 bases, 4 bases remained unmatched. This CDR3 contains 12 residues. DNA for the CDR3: TGTGCCACTGGGGGGGGTACCGGGGAGCTGTTTTTT. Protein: CATGGGTGELFF.

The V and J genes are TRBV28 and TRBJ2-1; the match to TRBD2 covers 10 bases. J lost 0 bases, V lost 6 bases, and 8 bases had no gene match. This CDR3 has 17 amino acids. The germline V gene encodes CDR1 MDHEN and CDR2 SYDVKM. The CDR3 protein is CASRGPQREGSYNEQFF. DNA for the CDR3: TGTGCCAGCAGGGGCCCCCAGCGGGAGGGCTCCTACAATGAGCAGTTCTTC.

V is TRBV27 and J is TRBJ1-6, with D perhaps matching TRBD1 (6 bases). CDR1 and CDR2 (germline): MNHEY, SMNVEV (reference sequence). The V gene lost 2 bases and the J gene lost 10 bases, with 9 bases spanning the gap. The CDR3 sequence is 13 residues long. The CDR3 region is CASSLRGWSPLHF. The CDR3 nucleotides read TGTGCCAGCAGTTTAAGGGGGTGGTCACCCCTCCACTTT.

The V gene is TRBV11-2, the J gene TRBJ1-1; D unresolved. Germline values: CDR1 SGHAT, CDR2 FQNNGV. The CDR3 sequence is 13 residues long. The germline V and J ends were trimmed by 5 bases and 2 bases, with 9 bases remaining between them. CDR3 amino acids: CASSQTINTEAFF. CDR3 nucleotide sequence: TGTGCCAGCAGCCAAACAATTAACACTGAAGCTTTCTTT.

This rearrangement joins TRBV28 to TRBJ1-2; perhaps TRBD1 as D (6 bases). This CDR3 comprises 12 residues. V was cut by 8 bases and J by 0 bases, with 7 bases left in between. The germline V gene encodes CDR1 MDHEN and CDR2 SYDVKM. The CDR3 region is CASRTANYGYTF. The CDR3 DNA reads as TGTGCCAGCCGGACAGCTAACTATGGCTACACCTTC.

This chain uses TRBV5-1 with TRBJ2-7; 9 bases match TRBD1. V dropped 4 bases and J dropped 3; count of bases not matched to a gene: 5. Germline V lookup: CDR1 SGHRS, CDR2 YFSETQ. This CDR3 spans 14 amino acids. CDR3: CASSPRTGDYEQYF. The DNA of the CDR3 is TGCGCCAGCAGCCCAAGGACAGGGGACTACGAGCAGTACTTC.

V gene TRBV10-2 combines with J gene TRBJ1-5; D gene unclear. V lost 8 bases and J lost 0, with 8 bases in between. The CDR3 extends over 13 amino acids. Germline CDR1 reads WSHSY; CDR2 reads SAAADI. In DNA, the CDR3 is TGCGCCAGCGGCGGGCTTAGCAATCAGCCCCAGCATTTT. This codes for CASGGLSNQPQHF.